Below are 17 T cell receptor beta chains sequenced from a single sample in a study of blood T cell repertoires in COVID-19. Profiling relied on immunoSEQ multiplex PCR, and the TCRdb table lists in-frame clones only, not all of them. The sample contains 150,000 to 200,000 clones, around 83% of which appear only once. What was sequenced was PBMCs or T cells enriched from blood (not recorded which). Receptor source: a woman aged 35 to 49 in a cohort exposed to, infected with or recovered from COVID-19 (not recorded which).

The chain recombines TRBV19 with TRBJ2-6, with TRBD2 matching 8 bases. V shed 8 bases, J shed 7 bases, and the junction held 10 bases outside the gene matches. This CDR3 has 15 amino acids. Germline CDR1 LNHDA, CDR2 SQIVND (reference sequence). As DNA, the CDR3 is TGTGCCAGTGGATCGGGAGGGGACCCCGCCAACGTCCTGACTTTC. Protein: CASGSGGDPANVLTF. Combining the CDR3 with reference TRBV19 and TRBJ2-6 gives the whole variable domain DGGITQSPKYLFRKEGQNVTLSCEQNLNHDAMYWYRQDPGQGLRLIYYSQIVNDFQKGDIAEGYSVSREKKESFPLTVTSAQKNPTAFYLCASGSGGDPANVLTFGAGSRLTVL.

CDR3 coding DNA: TGTGCCAGCAGTGAACCCGTGTACAATGAGCAGTTCTTC. Amino acid sequence: CASSEPVYNEQFF. J is TRBJ2-1 and V is TRBV25-1; no firm D call. V lost 2 bases and J lost 4, with 6 bases in between. Germline V gives CDR1 MGHDK, CDR2 SYGVNS. The CDR3 extends over 13 amino acids.

The chain carries TRBV5-4 and TRBJ2-5, with TRBD2 matching over 8 bases. With 4 bases clipped from V and 2 bases from J, the junction kept 7 bases outside the gene matches. Germline lookup yields CDR1 SGHNT and CDR2 YYREEE (reference sequence). This CDR3 comprises 15 residues. CDR3 sequence: CASSPLAGKQETQYF. In DNA form, the CDR3 reads TGTGCCAGCAGCCCCTTAGCGGGGAAACAAGAGACCCAGTACTTC.

Only one count was recorded for this clone. The chain links TRBV6-1 to TRBJ1-4; no clear D gene. Between the trimmed V and J ends, which lost 2 bases and 7 bases, there was a span of 11 bases. This CDR3 has 14 amino acids. Looked up from germline, CDR1 is MNHNS and CDR2 is SASEGT. The CDR3 sequence: CASSESGSVEKLFF. DNA of the CDR3: TGTGCCAGCAGTGAAAGCGGCAGCGTTGAAAAACTGTTTTTT.

V usage is TRBV11-2 and J usage is TRBJ1-1; possible D gene TRBD1, 5 bases. Germline assignment: CDR1 SGHAT and CDR2 FQNNGV. Between the trimmed V and J ends, which lost 4 bases and 0 bases, there was a span of 12 bases. CDR3 length equals 15 residues. In DNA form, the CDR3 reads TGTGCCAGCAGCTCCCTGGACACGTTGAACACTGAAGCTTTCTTT. Its translation: CASSSLDTLNTEAFF.

V is TRBV24-1 and J is TRBJ2-2, with no clear D. The CDR3 loop spans 13 amino acids. Per the germline V gene, CDR1 is KGHDR and CDR2 is SFDVKD. Trimming removed 4 bases at V and 4 bases at J, with 6 bases between. The CDR3 DNA reads as TGTGCCACCAGTGAATACAGCACCGGGGAGCTGTTTTTT. Its protein is CATSEYSTGELFF.

The V and J genes are TRBV7-8 and TRBJ1-2; a weak D match, TRBD1 (5 bases). This CDR3 has 14 residues. Germline V CDR1 and CDR2: SGHVS, FQNEAQ. Trimming stripped 2 bases from V and 2 bases from J, with 9 bases between. CDR3 in DNA: TGTGCCAGCAGCTTACAGGGCTACAACTATGGCTACACCTTC. This translates into CASSLQGYNYGYTF.

This clone was found once. The chain has TRBV4-1 and TRBJ2-7; 8 bases align to TRBD1. The CDR3 length is 15 residues. Looked up from germline, CDR1 is MGHRA and CDR2 is YSYEKL. The V and J ends lost 1 base and 3 bases, in that order; junction bases with no gene match: 5. The DNA for the CDR3 is TGCGCCAGCAGCCAAGGAGGACAGGGTGTCTACGAGCAGTACTTC. It yields the protein CASSQGGQGVYEQYF.

This clone was counted a single time. V is TRBV27 and J is TRBJ2-1; D unresolved. Trimming took 2 bases from V and 7 from J, leaving 9 bases between them. Germline V gene lookup returns CDR1 MNHEY and CDR2 SMNVEV (reference sequence). The CDR3 is 13 residues long. The CDR3 reads CASSLSRMNEQFF. CDR3 nucleotides: TGTGCCAGCAGTTTAAGCAGGATGAATGAGCAGTTCTTC.

The J gene is TRBJ2-1, the V gene TRBV4-1; the D is unclear. CDR1 MGHRA and CDR2 YSYEKL come from the germline V gene. Trimming took 1 base from V and 9 from J, leaving 13 bases between them. The CDR3 runs to 14 residues. This chain's CDR3 is CASSQVGGMGEQFF. For the CDR3, the DNA is TGCGCCAGCAGCCAAGTCGGCGGTATGGGTGAGCAGTTCTTC.

The J gene is TRBJ2-5, the V gene TRBV10-3; maybe TRBD2 (5 bases). The CDR3 has 13 residues. Germline CDR1 is ENHRY and CDR2 is SYGVKD. Between the trimmed V and J ends, which lost 6 bases and 10 bases, there was a span of 18 bases. CDR3 loop: CAISELGSEGQYF. DNA of the CDR3: TGTGCCATCAGCGAACTAGGGAGTGAGGGCCAGTACTTC.

V gene TRBV25-1 combines with J gene TRBJ2-1, with 10 positions matching TRBD1. The CDR3 loop spans 15 amino acids. Per germline, CDR1 MGHDK and CDR2 SYGVNS. The ends lost 5 bases at V and 4 bases at J; junction bases unmatched: 5. In DNA form, the CDR3 reads TGTGCCAGCAGTTCGGGACAGGGGAGGTACAATGAGCAGTTCTTC. Its translation: CASSSGQGRYNEQFF.

The chain recombines TRBV5-8 with TRBJ2-1; D may be TRBD2 (5 bases). Looked up from germline, CDR1 is SGHTS and CDR2 is YDEGEE. Trimming cost V 4 bases and J 8 bases, with 22 bases left between them. This CDR3 is built from 16 residues. The CDR3 sequence is CASSRPIGSDPDEQFF. The CDR3 DNA follows: TGTGCCAGCAGCCGCCCGATTGGGAGTGACCCCGATGAGCAGTTCTTC. Combining the CDR3 with reference TRBV5-8 and TRBJ2-1 gives the whole variable domain EAGVTQSPTHLIKTRGQQATLRCSPISGHTSVYWYQQALGLGLQFLLWYDEGEERNRGNFPPRFSGRQFPNYSSELNVNALELEDSALYLCASSRPIGSDPDEQFFGPGTRLTVL.

V gene TRBV19 combines with J gene TRBJ1-1; 8 bases line up with TRBD1. This CDR3 is 17 amino acids long. Germline V gene lookup returns CDR1 LNHDA and CDR2 SQIVND (reference sequence). V lost 5 bases to trimming and J lost 2 bases; unmatched junction nucleotides: 13. This CDR3 reads CASSPWTGRKGNTEAFF. CDR3 DNA: TGTGCCAGTAGTCCCTGGACAGGGAGGAAGGGAAACACTGAAGCTTTCTTT.

This chain links TRBV5-1 with TRBJ2-5; tentatively, D is TRBD2 (5 bases). Germline CDR1 SGHRS, CDR2 YFSETQ. Deletions cut 2 bases from V and 1 base from J, with 15 bases between. The CDR3 length is 16 residues. CDR3 in amino acids: CASSFGSARTQETQYF. DNA for the CDR3: TGCGCCAGCAGCTTCGGTAGCGCGAGAACCCAAGAGACCCAGTACTTC.

The J gene is TRBJ1-2, the V gene TRBV11-2, with 7 positions matching TRBD1. Trimming removed 1 base from V and 0 bases from J; junction bases left unmatched: 2. The CDR3 has 15 residues. In germline, CDR1 is SGHAT, CDR2 FQNNGV. The DNA of the CDR3 is TGTGCCAGCAGCTTAGTCCAGGGGGCTAACTATGGCTACACCTTC. Translation gives CASSLVQGANYGYTF.

The chain links TRBV19 to TRBJ2-1, with 14 nucleotides matching TRBD2. Germline V CDR1 and CDR2: LNHDA, SQIVND (reference sequence). The V and J ends lost 9 bases and 7 bases, in that order; junction bases with no gene match: 8. CDR3 length: 15 amino acids. CDR3 DNA: TGTGCCAGCAGACTAGCGGGGGGGCCTGGGAATGAGCAGTTCTTC. The encoded protein is CASRLAGGPGNEQFF.